The table lists the clone carrying this T cell receptor (beta chain) with a count of one. The target antigen is unknown. This sample stems from a study of cytomegalovirus exposure and HLA in healthy donors. Overall study results and limits: Cytomegalovirus-associated status was assigned to approximately 160 TCR beta chains. The dataset shows that most TCR sequences were rare, while some public TCRs occurred in many donors. Differences between HLA loci emerged in a later analysis of TCR association rates, with DRB1 most and HLA-C fewest.

Germline lookup yields CDR1 ENHRY and CDR2 SYGVKD. There are 16 residues in the CDR3. J lost 6 bases, V lost 2 bases, and 10 bases had no gene match. Use of 60 Vbeta and 13 Jbeta primers characterized the PCR. Some clones are missing from TCRdb's copy, which holds only in-frame ones; the method was immunoSEQ multiplex PCR. This sample has 65,000 to 100,000 clones, with around 79% found just once. Sample: PBMCs. The chain combines TRBV10-3 with TRBJ1-1; TRBD1 agrees at 9 bases. The clonotype was recovered from a middle-aged woman in good health and CMV-seropositive. The CDR3 reads CAISEIGQGRDPEAFF. DNA for the CDR3: TGTGCCATCAGTGAGATAGGACAGGGGCGAGACCCTGAAGCTTTCTTT.